This TCR beta chain was sequenced during a study of T cells in Graves' hyperthyroidism and ophthalmopathy. Template material for amplifying TCR beta CDR3 regions consisted of RNA transcripts. HTBI primers were used for first-round RT-PCR of the TCR CDR3. One entry per CDR3 protein, called by TCRdb with MiXCR from the multiplex PCR reads. The sample contains around 700,000 distinct CDR3 sequences, under 20% of which appear only once. V was pared by 5 bases and J by 7 bases, with 17 bases between. CDR3 size: 14 residues. The V gene's germline CDR1 is SEHNR and CDR2 FQNEAQ (reference sequence). The study enrolled patients aged 18 to 65 with newly diagnosed hyperthyroidism of under 2 months' duration. PBMCs came from less than 11 ml fresh peripheral blood. This clonotype was seen a handful of times.

The sequencing sample was made of blood. V gene TRBV7-9 combines with J gene TRBJ1-2, with D hard to call. This sequence originates from a woman aged 45-65 years with Graves' hyperthyroidism that later progressed to Graves' ophthalmopathy. CDR3 coding DNA: TGTGCCAGCAGCCCAAGTAGTGTATATTCTGGCTACACCTTC. Its protein is CASSPSSVYSGYTF.